Shown below are 9 T cell receptor beta chains from a single sample sequenced in a study of HIV-infected patients and healthy controls. The repertoire came from unfractionated whole blood and reflected all unsorted peripheral T cells. cDNA was made from approximately 0.55 ug RNA using alpha and beta constant primers. Each of the alpha and beta chains got its own library through chain-specific third strand synthesis with indices. TCRdb called the 5' RACE reads again in MiXCR, with one record for every CDR3 protein. The table includes about 4,200 distinct CDR3 sequences, about 14% detected once. The source material was blood, sampled before antiretroviral therapy. The source of these receptors is an adult with HIV infection.

By sample fraction, this clonotype is medium-sized. Written as DNA, the CDR3 is TGTGCCAGCAGTTACCAGTCAGCCTACGAGCAGTACTTC. Protein sequence: CASSYQSAYEQYF. The chain links TRBV6-5 to TRBJ2-7, with D uncertain. V was trimmed by 2 bases and J by 2 bases, leaving 7 bases between them. Germline V lookup: CDR1 MNHEY, CDR2 SVGAGI. The CDR3 runs to 13 residues.

Ten or more counts support this clonotype. The rearrangement joins TRBV25-1 to TRBJ2-5; a weak D match, TRBD1 (6 bases). The CDR3 has 14 residues. Germline V gene data show CDR1 as MGHDK and CDR2 as SYGVNS. V lost 5 bases, J lost 5 bases, and 15 bases lay in between. DNA for the CDR3: TGTGCCAGCAGTCACAGGGAGAATGGGGAGACCCAGTACTTC. It encodes CASSHRENGETQYF.

The rearrangement uses TRBV3-1 and TRBJ2-3; 9 positions agree with TRBD2. The CDR3 has 16 residues. Losses at the gene ends were 4 bases for V and 0 bases for J; bases not matched to a gene: 5. Per the germline V gene, CDR1 is LGHDT and CDR2 is YNNKEL (reference sequence). The CDR3 DNA reads TGTGCCAGCAGCCCAGCGGGGGGACTCAGCACAGATACGCAGTATTTT. It specifies CASSPAGGLSTDTQYF.

This clonotype is labeled medium-sized. The gene calls are TRBV19 and TRBJ1-2; D may be TRBD1 (6 bases). Germline CDR1 LNHDA, CDR2 SQIVND (reference sequence). The ends were cut back, 5 bases at V and 5 bases at J, with 18 bases in the middle. CDR3 length: 15 residues. The CDR3 bases are TGTGCCAGTAGTTTCCCCCAGGGGCACCTATATGGCTACACCTTC. It yields the protein CASSFPQGHLYGYTF.

This clonotype is classed as medium-sized. The rearrangement links TRBV20-1 to TRBJ2-7; the match to TRBD1 covers 8 bases. Germline V CDR1 and CDR2: DFQATT, SNEGSKA (reference sequence). The V gene end was trimmed by 6 bases and the J gene end by 5 bases; junction bases not matched to a gene: 12. The CDR3 runs 14 residues. DNA of the CDR3: TGCAGTGCCCAGGAGGGCAGGGGGCTCGACGAGCAGTACTTC. Residues: CSAQEGRGLDEQYF.

This clonotype ranks as medium-sized. The chain is built from TRBV19 and TRBJ1-1; D uncertain. Germline V CDR1 and CDR2: LNHDA, SQIVND (reference sequence). CDR3 length equals 14 residues. Trimming took 1 base from V and 9 from J, leaving 15 bases between them. The CDR3 here is CASSIVGSADQAFF. CDR3 sequence (DNA): TGTGCCAGTAGTATAGTAGGTTCGGCGGACCAAGCTTTCTTT.

By share, this clonotype counts as medium-sized (0.01 to 0.1%). In DNA, the CDR3 is TGCAGTGCTAGAGGTGGACGGACTGAGCAGTTCTTC. Residues: CSARGGRTEQFF. J is TRBJ2-1 and V is TRBV20-1, with D hard to call. V was trimmed by 1 base and J by 9 bases, leaving 10 bases between them. CDR3 length equals 12 residues. Germline-derived CDR1 and CDR2 are DFQATT and SNEGSKA (reference sequence).

In its sample, this clonotype is medium-sized. The rearrangement links TRBV4-3 to TRBJ2-1; TRBD2 matches at 13 bases. Trimming removed 0 bases from V and 5 bases from J; junction bases left unmatched: 4. The CDR3 covers 17 residues. Per germline, CDR1 LGHNA and CDR2 YSLEER. In DNA form, the CDR3 reads TGCGCCAGCAGCCAAGAAGAGGGACTAGCGGGAAACAATGAGCAGTTCTTC. Translating gives CASSQEEGLAGNNEQFF.

This clonotype is categorized as medium-sized. The chain has TRBV9 and TRBJ2-5; D ambiguous. This CDR3 contains 14 residues. Germline lookup yields CDR1 SGDLS and CDR2 YYNGEE. Trimming shortened V by 0 bases and J by 4 bases, and 10 bases separated the two germline ends. CDR3 protein: CASSVAQIGETQYF. Written as DNA, the CDR3 is TGTGCCAGCAGCGTAGCTCAAATCGGAGAGACCCAGTACTTC. The whole variable domain, filled in from reference TRBV9 and TRBJ2-5, reads DSGVTQTPKHLITATGQRVTLRCSPRSGDLSVYWYQQSLDQGLQFLIQYYNGEERAKGNILERFSAQQFPDLHSELNLSSLELGDSALYFCASSVAQIGETQYFGPGTRLLVL.